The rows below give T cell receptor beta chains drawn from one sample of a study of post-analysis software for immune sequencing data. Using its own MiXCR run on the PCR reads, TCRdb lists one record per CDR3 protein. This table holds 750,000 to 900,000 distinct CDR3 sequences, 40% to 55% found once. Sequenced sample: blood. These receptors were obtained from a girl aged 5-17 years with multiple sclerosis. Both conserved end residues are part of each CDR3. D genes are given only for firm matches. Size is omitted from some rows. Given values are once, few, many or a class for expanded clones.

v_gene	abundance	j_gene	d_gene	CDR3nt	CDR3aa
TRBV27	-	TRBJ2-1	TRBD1	TGTGCCAGCAGTTTGCCCGGGACAGGGCAGCGCAATGAGCAGTTCTTC	CASSLPGTGQRNEQFF
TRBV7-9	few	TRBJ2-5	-	TGTGCCAGCAGCTCCCCGGACGGTCCCGACTACGAGACCCAGTACTTC	CASSSPDGPDYETQYF
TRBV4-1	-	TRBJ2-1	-	TGCGCCAGCAGCCAAGATTCCAGGGGCTCCTACAATGAGCAGTTCTTC	CASSQDSRGSYNEQFF
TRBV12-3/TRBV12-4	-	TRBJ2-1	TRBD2	TGTGCCAGCACCCGACTAGCGGACTACAATGAGCAGTTCTTC	CASTRLADYNEQFF
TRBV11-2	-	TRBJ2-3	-	TGTGCCAGCAGCTTAGATCGCAGTATGAGCGATACGCAGTATTTT	CASSLDRSMSDTQYF
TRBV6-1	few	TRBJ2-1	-	TGTGCCAGCGGGAGGCACAATTACAATGAGCAGTTCTTC	CASGRHNYNEQFF
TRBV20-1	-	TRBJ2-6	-	TGCAGTGCTAGTCGGGCACTTTCTGGGGCCAACGTCCTGACTTTC	CSASRALSGANVLTF
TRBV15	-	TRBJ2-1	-	TGTGCCACCAGCAGAGAACTACTAGGGGTGGGCAATGAGCAGTTCTTC	CATSRELLGVGNEQFF
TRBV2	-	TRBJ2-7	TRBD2	TGTGCCAGCAGTGAAACGACTAGCGGTTTCGACGAGCAGTACTTC	CASSETTSGFDEQYF
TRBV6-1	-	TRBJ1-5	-	TGTGCCAGCAGTCAGGGCAGAAATCAGCCCCAGCATTTT	CASSQGRNQPQHF
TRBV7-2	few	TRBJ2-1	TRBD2	TGTGCCAGCAGTTGGACTAGCGGAGACAATGAGCAGTTCTTC	CASSWTSGDNEQFF
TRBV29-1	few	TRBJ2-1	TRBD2	TGCAGCGTTGGTCTCCTAGCGGGAGTTACGCGCTACAATGAGCAGTTCTTC	CSVGLLAGVTRYNEQFF
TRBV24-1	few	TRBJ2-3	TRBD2	TGTGCCACCAGTGATTTGGTAGCGGGGGACACAGATACGCAGTATTTT	CATSDLVAGDTDTQYF
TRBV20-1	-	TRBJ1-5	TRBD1	TGCAGTGCTGGGGCCCGGGACAGCAACCCCTCTCAGCCCCAGCATTTT	CSAGARDSNPSQPQHF
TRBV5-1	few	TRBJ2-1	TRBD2	TGCGCCAGCAGCTTAACTAGCGCCTACAATGAGCAGTTCTTC	CASSLTSAYNEQFF
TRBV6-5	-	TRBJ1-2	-	TGTGCCAGCAGCTCCCCTACGGACAGCTTTAACTATGGCTACACCTTC	CASSSPTDSFNYGYTF
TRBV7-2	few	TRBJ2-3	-	TGTGCCAGCAGCTTCCAACCCAGCGGAGCTACCCCGGATACGCAGTATTTT	CASSFQPSGATPDTQYF
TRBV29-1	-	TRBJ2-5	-	TGCAGCGTTGAAGTAGAGGACACCTCACAAGAGACCCAGTACTTC	CSVEVEDTSQETQYF
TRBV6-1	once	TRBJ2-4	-	TGTGCCAGCAGTGAAATCTGGGGGAGAGACATTCAGTACTTC	CASSEIWGRDIQYF
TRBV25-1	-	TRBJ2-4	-	TGTGCCAGCAGTGGTATGTACATTCAGTACTTC	CASSGMYIQYF
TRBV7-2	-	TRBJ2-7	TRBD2	TGTGCCAGCAGATTACAGGCTAGCGGCAGCTCCTACAATGAGCAGTACTTC	CASRLQASGSSYNEQYF
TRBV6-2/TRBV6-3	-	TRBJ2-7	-	TGTGCCAGCAGTCACGGGACTCCTTCCTACGAGCAGTACTTC	CASSHGTPSYEQYF
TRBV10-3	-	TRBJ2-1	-	TGTGCCATCAGTGAGTCGAGGGGTAGCTTTGATGAGCAGTTCTTC	CAISESRGSFDEQFF
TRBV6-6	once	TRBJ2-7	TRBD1	TGTGCCAGCAGTTACTCGAGACAGGGTGGCGGCGAGCAGTACTTC	CASSYSRQGGGEQYF
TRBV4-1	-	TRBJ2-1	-	TGCGCCAGCAGCCATGGGACTCCCTACGAGCAGTTCTTC	CASSHGTPYEQFF
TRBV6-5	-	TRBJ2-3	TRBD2	TGTGCCAGCAGTTACGCCGGACTAGCCAACACAGATACGCAGTATTTT	CASSYAGLANTDTQYF
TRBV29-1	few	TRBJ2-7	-	TGCAGCGTTGAGGGTCAGAGCTCCTACGAGCAGTACTTC	CSVEGQSSYEQYF
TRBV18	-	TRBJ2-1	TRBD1	TGTGCCAGCTCACCACCTGACAGGGTGGAAGAGCAGTTCTTC	CASSPPDRVEEQFF
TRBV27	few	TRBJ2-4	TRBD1	TGTGCCAGCAGTCAAAACAGGGGGGCGGCCAAAAACATTCAGTACTTC	CASSQNRGAAKNIQYF
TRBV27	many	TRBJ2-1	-	TGTGCCAGCAAGGCTCACGGTGACTACAATGAGCAGTTCTTC	CASKAHGDYNEQFF
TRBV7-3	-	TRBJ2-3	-	TGTGCCAGCAGCTTACTTCCCGGGGCTGCAGATACGCAGTATTTT	CASSLLPGAADTQYF
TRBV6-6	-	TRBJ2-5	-	TGTGCCAGCAGTACTACAGGAGCGGAGACCCAGTACTTC	CASSTTGAETQYF
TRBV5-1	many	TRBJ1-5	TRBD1	TGCGCCAGCAGCCCAGGGGGCGCGGGGCAGCCCCAGCATTTT	CASSPGGAGQPQHF
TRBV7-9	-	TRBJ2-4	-	TGTGCCAGCAGCTCAAGGGACTTGGGAAACATTCAGTACTTC	CASSSRDLGNIQYF
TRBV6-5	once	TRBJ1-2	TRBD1	TGTACCAGCAGTTATAGGGACAGTAACTATGGCTACACCTTC	CTSSYRDSNYGYTF
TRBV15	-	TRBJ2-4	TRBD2	TGTGCCACCAGCAGAGTGGGTGACGGGAGGGTACGCAGCCTAGCCAAAAACATTCAGTACTTC	CATSRVGDGRVRSLAKNIQYF
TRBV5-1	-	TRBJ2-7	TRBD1	TGCGCCAGCAGCCCGACCGGGACAGGGACAGGGACCTACGAGCAGTACTTC	CASSPTGTGTGTYEQYF
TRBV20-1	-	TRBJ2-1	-	TGCAGTGCTCGGGGTAGCAAGAATGAGCAGTTCTTC	CSARGSKNEQFF
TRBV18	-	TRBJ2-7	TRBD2	TGTGCCAGCCGTAGCGGGAGGGCCTCCGAGCAGTACTTC	CASRSGRASEQYF
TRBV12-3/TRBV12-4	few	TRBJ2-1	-	TGTGCCAGCACCTCGCTGAGCTCCTACAATGAGCAGTTCTTC	CASTSLSSYNEQFF
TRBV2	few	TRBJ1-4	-	TGTGCCAGCAGTCAAGACAGGTCAACTAATGAAAAACTGTTTTTT	CASSQDRSTNEKLFF
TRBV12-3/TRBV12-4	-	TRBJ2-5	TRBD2	TGTGCCAGCAGTTCCCTAGGGCTAGCGGGAGTTAGGGAGACCCAGTACTTC	CASSSLGLAGVRETQYF
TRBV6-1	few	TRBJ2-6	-	TGTGCCAGCTCACCAGGGTCCCCAAGCTCTGGGGCCAACGTCCTGACTTTC	CASSPGSPSSGANVLTF
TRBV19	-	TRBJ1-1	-	TGTGCTGCAGGTGGGGTGAACACTGAAGCTTTCTTT	CAAGGVNTEAFF
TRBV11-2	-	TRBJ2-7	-	TGTGCCAGCAGCTTAGAGGGCGCCAGCTCCTACGAGCAGTACTTC	CASSLEGASSYEQYF
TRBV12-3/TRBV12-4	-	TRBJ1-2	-	TGTGCCAGCAGTCCGACAGTTGGGCCAACTAACTATGGCTACACCTTC	CASSPTVGPTNYGYTF
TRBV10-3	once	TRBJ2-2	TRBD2	TGTGCCACCTCGGTGACTAGCGGGAGAGGGGGCACCGGGGAGCTGTTTTTT	CATSVTSGRGGTGELFF
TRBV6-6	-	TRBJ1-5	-	TGTGCCAGCAGTTACGGGGGGATTCAGCCCCAGCATTTT	CASSYGGIQPQHF
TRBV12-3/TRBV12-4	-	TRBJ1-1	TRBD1	TGTGCCAGCAGTGAGACAGGGAAGTACACTGAAGCTTTCTTT	CASSETGKYTEAFF
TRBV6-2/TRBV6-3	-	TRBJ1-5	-	TGTGCCAGCTGTACAGCTGGGGGAGATCAGCCCCAGCATTTT	CASCTAGGDQPQHF
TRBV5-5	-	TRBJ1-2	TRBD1	TGTGCCAGCAGCTCTTCCGGGACAGGGAATGGCTACACCTTC	CASSSSGTGNGYTF
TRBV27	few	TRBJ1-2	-	TGTGCCAGCAGTTTCTCCGCGACGGTTAACTATGGCTACACCTTC	CASSFSATVNYGYTF
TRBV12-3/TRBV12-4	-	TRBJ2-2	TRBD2	TGTGCCAGCACCAAAGCCACTAGCGGGAGGATCCCCGGGGAGCTGTTTTTT	CASTKATSGRIPGELFF
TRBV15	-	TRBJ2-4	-	TGTGCCACCAGCAGAGAGGGGTCCTCGCCCGTTTCGTACTTC	CATSREGSSPVSYF
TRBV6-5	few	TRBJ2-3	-	TGTGCCAGCAGTTACTCCTCAGGGGCCTACCCAGATACGCAGTATTTT	CASSYSSGAYPDTQYF
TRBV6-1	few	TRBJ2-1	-	TGTGCCAGCAGCTTTGAGGGGGTCTACAATGAGCAGTTCTTC	CASSFEGVYNEQFF
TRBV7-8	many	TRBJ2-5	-	TGTGCCAGCAGCTCAAGGCAAGAGACCCAGTACTTC	CASSSRQETQYF
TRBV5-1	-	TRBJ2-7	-	TGCGCCAGCAGCTTGGGTGGAGGCGCGGTCGAGCAGTACTTC	CASSLGGGAVEQYF
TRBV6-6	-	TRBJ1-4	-	TGTGCCAGCAGCCGCGACAGGTTCGCAACTAATGAAAAACTGTTTTTT	CASSRDRFATNEKLFF
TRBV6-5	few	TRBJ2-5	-	TGTGCCAGCTCTCCGGGGAGGGGGCGAAAAGAGACCCAGTACTTC	CASSPGRGRKETQYF